Sequencing of this T cell receptor (beta chain) was carried out in a study of blood T cell repertoires in COVID-19. Study-wide background: The United States, Italy and Spain provided the acute and convalescent COVID-19 samples. The analysed material was cDNA or gDNA that came from T cells, B-cell-depleted T cells, or PBMCs.

Germline V lookup: CDR1 LGHDT, CDR2 YNNKEL (reference sequence). CDR3 length equals 16 residues. With 1 base removed from V and 4 bases from J, the gap between germline ends came to 11 bases. This clone came up once. Original handling: Amplification of reference gene primers provided the estimated nucleated cell counts. Some clones are missing from TCRdb's copy, which holds only in-frame ones; the method was immunoSEQ multiplex PCR. The D gene and trimming were derived from the DNA, and the V and J assignments and clone size from that table. Found here are more than 150,000 clones, 70% to 90% of them singletons; the top ten hold over 0.85%.

The sequenced material came from peripheral blood. This TCR derives from a man between 18 and 29 years old with acute or convalescent COVID-19. This sequence joins TRBV3-1 (or the pseudogene TRBV3-2) and TRBJ2-6; D call uncertain. The CDR3 sequence: CASSQASTRGANVLTF. CDR3 nucleotide sequence: TGTGCCAGCAGCCAAGCCTCCACGCGGGGGGCCAACGTCCTGACTTTC.